This TCR beta chain comes out of a study of vaccination and CD4 T cells after COVID-19. The trim removed 5 bases at V and 1 base at J, leaving 14 bases unmatched. The CDR3 contains 17 residues. Germline V gives CDR1 DFQATT, CDR2 SNEGSKA (reference sequence). With the Oncomine TCR Beta short-read assay, DNA from cultured CD4+ T cells was sequenced. TCRdb independently ran MiXCR on the PCR reads; one entry per CDR3 protein. The sample consists of under 10,000 distinct CDR3 sequences, 20% to 25% of them appearing once. This clonotype was found a few times. The antigen is not known. This sample's treatment: roughly 11-day PBMC culture with coronavirus spike peptide pools or control peptides (ViraFEST assay).

This chain joins TRBV20-1 and TRBJ2-3; 8 nucleotides align to TRBD2. This clonotype originated in a human donor who had recovered from COVID-19. The material sequenced was CD4+ T cells from blood, cultured in vitro, taken after SARS-CoV-2 vaccination. The DNA for the CDR3 is TGCAGTGCTTCTCCCGCGGGAGGAGAGGGTGGCACAGATACGCAGTATTTT. Its translation: CSASPAGGEGGTDTQYF.